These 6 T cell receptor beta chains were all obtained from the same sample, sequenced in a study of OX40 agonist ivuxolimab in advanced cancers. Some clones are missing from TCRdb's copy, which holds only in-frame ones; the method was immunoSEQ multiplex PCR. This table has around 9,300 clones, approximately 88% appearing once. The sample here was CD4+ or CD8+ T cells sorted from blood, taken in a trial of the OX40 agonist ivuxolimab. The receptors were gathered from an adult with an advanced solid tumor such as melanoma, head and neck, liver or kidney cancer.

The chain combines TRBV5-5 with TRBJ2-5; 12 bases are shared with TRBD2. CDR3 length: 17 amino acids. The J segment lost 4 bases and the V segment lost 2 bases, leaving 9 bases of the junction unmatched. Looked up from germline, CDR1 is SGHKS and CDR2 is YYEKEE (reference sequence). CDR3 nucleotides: TGTGCCAGCAGCTTTAGCCCGACTAGCGGGAGTCCAGAGACCCAGTACTTC. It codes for CASSFSPTSGSPETQYF.

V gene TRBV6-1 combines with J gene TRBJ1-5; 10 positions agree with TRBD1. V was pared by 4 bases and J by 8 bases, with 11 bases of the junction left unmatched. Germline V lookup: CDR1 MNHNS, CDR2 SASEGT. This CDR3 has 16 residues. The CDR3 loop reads CASSAARTGGAEPQHF. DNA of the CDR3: TGTGCCAGCAGTGCGGCCCGGACAGGGGGGGCAGAGCCCCAGCATTTT.

The CDR3: CSVADGKETQYF. CDR3 sequence (DNA): TGCAGCGTTGCCGACGGTAAAGAGACCCAGTACTTC. The genes are TRBV29-1 and TRBJ2-5; D is unresolved. V gave up 4 bases and J gave up 3 bases, with 9 bases separating them. The V gene's germline CDR1 is SQVTM and CDR2 ANQGSEA. The CDR3 runs to 12 residues.

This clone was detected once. The chain's CDR3 is CAWSVLDSFNQPQHF. In nucleotides, the CDR3 is TGTGCCTGGAGTGTCCTCGACTCGTTCAATCAGCCCCAGCATTTT. The J gene is TRBJ1-5, the V gene TRBV30; D gene ambiguous. The germline gives CDR1 GTSNPN, CDR2 SVGIG (reference sequence). The CDR3 has 15 amino acids. V was clipped by 0 bases and J by 3 bases, with 12 bases between them.

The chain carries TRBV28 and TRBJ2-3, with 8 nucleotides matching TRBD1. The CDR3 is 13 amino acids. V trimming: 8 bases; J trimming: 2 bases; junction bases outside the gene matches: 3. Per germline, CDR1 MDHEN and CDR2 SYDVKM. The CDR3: CASWDRTTDTQYF. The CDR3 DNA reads TGTGCCAGCTGGGACAGGACCACAGATACGCAGTATTTT.

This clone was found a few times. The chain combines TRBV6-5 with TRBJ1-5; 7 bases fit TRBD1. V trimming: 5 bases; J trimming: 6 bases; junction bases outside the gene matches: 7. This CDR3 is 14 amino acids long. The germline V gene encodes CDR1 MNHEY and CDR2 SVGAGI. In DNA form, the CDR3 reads TGTGCCAGCAGTCGCGACAGGGCCAGTCAGCCCCAGCATTTT. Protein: CASSRDRASQPQHF.